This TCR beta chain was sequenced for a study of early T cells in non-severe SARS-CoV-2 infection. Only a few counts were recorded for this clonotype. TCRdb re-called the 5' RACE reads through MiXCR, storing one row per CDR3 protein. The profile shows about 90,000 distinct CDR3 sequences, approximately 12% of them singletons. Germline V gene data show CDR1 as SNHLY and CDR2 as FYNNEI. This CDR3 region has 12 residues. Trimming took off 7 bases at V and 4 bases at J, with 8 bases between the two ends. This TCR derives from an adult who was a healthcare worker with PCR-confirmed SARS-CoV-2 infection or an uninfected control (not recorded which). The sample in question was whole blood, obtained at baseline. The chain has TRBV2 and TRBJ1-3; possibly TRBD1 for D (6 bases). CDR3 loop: CASKGDGNTIYF. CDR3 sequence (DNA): TGTGCCAGCAAGGGGGACGGAAACACCATATATTTT.